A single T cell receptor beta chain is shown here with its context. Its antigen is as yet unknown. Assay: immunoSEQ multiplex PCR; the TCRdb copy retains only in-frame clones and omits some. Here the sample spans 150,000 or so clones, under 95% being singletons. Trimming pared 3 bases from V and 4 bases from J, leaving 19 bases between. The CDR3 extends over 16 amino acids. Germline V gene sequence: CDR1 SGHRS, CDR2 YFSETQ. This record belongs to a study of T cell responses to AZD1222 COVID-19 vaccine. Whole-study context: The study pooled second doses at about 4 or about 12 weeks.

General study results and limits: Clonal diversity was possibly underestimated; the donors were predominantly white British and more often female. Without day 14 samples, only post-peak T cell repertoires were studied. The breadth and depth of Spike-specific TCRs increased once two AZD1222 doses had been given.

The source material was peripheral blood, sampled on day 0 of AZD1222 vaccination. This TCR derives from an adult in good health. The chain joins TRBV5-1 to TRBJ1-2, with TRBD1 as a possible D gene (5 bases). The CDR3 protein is CASSSTGQTVVYGYTF. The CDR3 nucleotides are TGCGCCAGCAGCTCTACAGGTCAGACAGTTGTCTATGGCTACACCTTC.